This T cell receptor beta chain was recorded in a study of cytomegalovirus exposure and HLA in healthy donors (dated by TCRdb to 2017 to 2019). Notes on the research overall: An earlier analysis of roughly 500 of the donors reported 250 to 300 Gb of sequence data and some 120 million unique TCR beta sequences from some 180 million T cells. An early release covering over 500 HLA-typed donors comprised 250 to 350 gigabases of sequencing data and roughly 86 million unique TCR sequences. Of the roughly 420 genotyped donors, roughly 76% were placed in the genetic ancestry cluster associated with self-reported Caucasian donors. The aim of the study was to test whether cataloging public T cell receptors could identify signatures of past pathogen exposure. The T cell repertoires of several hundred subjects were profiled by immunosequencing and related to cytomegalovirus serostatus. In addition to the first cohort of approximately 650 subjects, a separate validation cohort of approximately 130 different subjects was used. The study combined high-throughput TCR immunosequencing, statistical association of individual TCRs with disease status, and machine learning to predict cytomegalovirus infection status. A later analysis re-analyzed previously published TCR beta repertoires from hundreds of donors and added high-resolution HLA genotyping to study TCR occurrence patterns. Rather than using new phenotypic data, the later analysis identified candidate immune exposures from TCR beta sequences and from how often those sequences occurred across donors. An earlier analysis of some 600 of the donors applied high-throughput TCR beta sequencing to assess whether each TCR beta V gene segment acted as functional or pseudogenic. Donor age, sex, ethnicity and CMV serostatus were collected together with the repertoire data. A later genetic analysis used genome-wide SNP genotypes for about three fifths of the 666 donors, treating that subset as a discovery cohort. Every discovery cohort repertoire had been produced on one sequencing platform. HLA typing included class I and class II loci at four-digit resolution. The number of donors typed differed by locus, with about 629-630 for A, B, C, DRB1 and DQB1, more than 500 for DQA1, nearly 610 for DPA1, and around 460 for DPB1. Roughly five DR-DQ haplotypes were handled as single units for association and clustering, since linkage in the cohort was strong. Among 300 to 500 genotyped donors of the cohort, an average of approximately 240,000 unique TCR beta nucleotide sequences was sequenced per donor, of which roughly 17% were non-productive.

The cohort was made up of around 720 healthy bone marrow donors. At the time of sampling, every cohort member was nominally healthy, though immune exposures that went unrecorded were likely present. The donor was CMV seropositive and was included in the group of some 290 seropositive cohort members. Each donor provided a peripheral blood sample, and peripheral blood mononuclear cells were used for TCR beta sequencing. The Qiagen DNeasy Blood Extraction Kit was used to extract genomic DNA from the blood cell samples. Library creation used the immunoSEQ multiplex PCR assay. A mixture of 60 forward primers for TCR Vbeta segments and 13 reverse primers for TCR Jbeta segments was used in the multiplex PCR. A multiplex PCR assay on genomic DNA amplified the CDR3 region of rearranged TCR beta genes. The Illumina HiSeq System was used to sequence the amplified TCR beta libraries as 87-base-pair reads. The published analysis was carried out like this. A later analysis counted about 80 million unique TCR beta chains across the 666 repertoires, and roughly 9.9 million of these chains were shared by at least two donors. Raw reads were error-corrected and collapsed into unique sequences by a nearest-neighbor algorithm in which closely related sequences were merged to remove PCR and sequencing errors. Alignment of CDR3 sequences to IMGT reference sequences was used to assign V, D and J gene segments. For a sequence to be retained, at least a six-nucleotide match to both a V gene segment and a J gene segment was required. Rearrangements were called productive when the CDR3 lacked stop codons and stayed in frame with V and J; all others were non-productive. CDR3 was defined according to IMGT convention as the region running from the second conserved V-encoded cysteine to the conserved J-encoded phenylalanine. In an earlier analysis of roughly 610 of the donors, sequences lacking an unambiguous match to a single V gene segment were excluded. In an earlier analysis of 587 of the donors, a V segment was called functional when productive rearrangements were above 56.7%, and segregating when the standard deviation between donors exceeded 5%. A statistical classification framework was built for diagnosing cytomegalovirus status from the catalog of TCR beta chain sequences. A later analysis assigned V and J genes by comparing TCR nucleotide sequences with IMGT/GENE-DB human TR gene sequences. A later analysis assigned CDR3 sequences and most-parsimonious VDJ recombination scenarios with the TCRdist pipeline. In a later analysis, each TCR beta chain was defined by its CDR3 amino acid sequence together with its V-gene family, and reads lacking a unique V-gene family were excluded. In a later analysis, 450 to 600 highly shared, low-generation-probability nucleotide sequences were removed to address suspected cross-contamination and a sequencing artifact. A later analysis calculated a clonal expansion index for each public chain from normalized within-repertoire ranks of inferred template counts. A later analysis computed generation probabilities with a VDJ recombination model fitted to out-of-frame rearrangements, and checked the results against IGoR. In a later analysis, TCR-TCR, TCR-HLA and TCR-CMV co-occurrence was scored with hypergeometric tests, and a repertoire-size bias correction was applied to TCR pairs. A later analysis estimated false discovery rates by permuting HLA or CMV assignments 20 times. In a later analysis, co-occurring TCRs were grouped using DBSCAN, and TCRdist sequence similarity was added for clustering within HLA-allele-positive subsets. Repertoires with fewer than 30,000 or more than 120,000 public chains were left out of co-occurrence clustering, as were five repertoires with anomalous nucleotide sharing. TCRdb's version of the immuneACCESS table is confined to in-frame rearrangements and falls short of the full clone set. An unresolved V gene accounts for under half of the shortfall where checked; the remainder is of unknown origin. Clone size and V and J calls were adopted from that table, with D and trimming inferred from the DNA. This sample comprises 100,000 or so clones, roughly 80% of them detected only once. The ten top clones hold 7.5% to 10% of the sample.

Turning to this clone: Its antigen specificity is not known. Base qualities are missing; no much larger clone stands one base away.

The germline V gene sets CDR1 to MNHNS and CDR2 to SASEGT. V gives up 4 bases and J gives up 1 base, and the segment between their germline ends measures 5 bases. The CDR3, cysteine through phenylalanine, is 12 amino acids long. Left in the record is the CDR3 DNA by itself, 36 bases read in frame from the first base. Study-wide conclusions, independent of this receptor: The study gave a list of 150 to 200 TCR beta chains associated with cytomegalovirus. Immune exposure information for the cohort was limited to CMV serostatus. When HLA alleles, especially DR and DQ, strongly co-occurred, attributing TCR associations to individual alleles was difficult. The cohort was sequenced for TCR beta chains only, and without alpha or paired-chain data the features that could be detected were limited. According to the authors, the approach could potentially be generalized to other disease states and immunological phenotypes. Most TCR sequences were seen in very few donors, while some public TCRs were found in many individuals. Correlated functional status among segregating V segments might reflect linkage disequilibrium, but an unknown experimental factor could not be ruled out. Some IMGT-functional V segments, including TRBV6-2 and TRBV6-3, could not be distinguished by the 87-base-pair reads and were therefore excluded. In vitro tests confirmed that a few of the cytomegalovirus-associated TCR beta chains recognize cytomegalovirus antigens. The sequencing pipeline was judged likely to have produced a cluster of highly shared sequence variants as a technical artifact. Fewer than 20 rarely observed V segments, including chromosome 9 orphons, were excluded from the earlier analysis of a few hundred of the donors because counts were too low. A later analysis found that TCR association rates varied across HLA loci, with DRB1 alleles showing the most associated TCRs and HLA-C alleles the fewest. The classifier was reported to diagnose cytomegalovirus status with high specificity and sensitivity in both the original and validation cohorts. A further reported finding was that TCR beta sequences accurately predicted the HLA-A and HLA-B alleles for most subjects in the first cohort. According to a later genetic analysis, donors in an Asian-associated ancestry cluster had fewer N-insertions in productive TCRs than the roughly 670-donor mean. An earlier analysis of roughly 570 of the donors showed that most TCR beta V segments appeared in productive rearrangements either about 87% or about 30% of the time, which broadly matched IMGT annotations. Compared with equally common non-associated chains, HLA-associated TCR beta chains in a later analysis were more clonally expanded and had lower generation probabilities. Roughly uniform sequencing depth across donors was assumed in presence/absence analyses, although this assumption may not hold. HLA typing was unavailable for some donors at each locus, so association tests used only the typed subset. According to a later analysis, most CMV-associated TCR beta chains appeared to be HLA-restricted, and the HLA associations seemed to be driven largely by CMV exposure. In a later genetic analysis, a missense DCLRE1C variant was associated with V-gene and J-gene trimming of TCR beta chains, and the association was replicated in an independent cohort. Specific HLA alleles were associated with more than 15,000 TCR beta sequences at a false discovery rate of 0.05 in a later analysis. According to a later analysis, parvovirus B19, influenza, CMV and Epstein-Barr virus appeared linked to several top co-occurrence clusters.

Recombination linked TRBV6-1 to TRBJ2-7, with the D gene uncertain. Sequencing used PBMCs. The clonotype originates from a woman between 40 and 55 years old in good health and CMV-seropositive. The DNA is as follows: TGTGCCAGCAGTGCCGGGTCCTACGAGCAGTACTTC. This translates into CASSAGSYEQYF.